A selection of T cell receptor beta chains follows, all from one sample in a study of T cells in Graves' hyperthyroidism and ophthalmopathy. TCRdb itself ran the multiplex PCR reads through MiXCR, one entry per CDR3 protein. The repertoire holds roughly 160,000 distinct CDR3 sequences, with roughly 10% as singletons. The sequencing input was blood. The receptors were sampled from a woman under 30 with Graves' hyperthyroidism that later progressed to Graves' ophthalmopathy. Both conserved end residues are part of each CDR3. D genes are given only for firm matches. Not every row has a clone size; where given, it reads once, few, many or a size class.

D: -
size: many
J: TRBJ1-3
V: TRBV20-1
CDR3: CSARDRVFPGNTIYF
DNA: TGCAGTGCTAGAGATCGGGTTTTCCCTGGAAACACCATATATTTT

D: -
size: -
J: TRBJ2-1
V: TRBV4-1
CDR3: CASRPTGLGSSGDEQFF
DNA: TGCGCCAGCAGACCGACTGGACTGGGGTCGTCTGGCGATGAGCAGTTCTTC

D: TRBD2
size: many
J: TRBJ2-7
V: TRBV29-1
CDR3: CSVEMGLAGEQYF
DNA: TGCAGCGTTGAAATGGGACTAGCGGGGGAGCAGTACTTC

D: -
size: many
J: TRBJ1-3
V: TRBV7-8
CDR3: CASSSLTGRFSGNTIYF
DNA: TGTGCCAGCAGCTCCCTGACGGGGAGATTCTCTGGAAACACCATATATTTT

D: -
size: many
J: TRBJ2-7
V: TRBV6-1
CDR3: CALRGGPGEQYF
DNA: TGTGCCCTAAGAGGAGGCCCGGGGGAGCAGTACTTC

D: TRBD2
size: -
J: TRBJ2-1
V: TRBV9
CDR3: CASSVERLADEQFF
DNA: TGTGCCAGCAGCGTAGAGAGACTAGCGGATGAGCAGTTCTTC

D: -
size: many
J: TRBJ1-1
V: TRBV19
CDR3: CASTRTDINTEAFF
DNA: TGTGCCAGTACTAGGACAGACATTAACACTGAAGCTTTCTTT

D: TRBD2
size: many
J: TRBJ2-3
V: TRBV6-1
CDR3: CASSYATLAGVVDTQYF
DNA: TGTGCCAGCAGTTACGCTACCCTAGCGGGAGTAGTAGATACGCAGTATTTT

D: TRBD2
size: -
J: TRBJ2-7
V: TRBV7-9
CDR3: CASSAGGPRAGEQYF
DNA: TGTGCCAGCAGCGCGGGGGGGCCCCGGGCGGGGGAGCAGTACTTC

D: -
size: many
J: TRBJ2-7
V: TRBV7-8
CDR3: CASSLGAGLASVYEQYF
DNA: TGTGCCAGCAGCTTAGGGGCAGGGTTGGCGTCAGTCTACGAGCAGTACTTC

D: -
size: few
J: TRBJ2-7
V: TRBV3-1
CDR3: CASSHLGSSYDEQYF
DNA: TGTGCCAGCAGCCACCTTGGGTCCTCCTACGACGAGCAGTACTTC

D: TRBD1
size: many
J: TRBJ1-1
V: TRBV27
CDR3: CASSFQRDSTEAFF
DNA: TGTGCCAGCAGTTTCCAACGGGACAGTACCGAAGCTTTCTTT

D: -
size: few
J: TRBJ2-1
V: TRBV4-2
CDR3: CASRWRGLSNEQFF
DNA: TGTGCCAGCAGGTGGAGGGGACTCAGCAATGAGCAGTTCTTC

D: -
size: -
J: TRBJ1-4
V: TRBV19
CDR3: CASSIDREGEKLFF
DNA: TGTGCCAGTAGTATAGACAGGGAAGGAGAAAAACTGTTTTTT

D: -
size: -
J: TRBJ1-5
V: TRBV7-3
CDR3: CASSLEGNSNQPQHF
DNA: TGTGCCAGCAGCTTAGAGGGCAATAGCAATCAGCCCCAGCATTTT

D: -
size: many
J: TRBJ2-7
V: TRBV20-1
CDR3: CSARGTATYEQYF
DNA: TGCAGTGCACGGGGAACTGCGACCTACGAGCAGTACTTC

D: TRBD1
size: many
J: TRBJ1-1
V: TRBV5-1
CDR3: CASSWGGTGESEAFF
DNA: TGCGCCAGCAGCTGGGGGGGGACAGGGGAGAGTGAAGCTTTCTTT

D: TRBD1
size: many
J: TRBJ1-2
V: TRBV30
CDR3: CACTRQGATQTTYGYTF
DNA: TGTGCCTGTACCAGACAGGGGGCGACTCAAACAACCTATGGCTACACCTTC

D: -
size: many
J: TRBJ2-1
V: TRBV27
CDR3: CASSPSVESLYNEQFF
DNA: TGTGCCAGCAGCCCTTCTGTCGAATCATTATACAATGAGCAGTTCTTC

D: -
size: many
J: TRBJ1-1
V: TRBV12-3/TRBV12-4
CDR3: CASSLGDIAAFF
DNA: TGTGCCAGCAGTTTAGGGGATATTGCAGCTTTCTTT

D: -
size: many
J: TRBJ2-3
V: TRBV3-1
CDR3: CASSRGLSDYTDTQYF
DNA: TGTGCCAGCAGCCGGGGACTTTCGGACTACACGGATACGCAGTATTTT

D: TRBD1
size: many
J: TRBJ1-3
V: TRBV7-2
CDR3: CASSPTPAYRDRENTIYF
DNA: TGTGCCAGCAGCCCAACCCCTGCCTACCGGGACAGGGAAAACACCATATATTTT

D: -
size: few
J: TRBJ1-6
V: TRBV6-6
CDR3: CASSYSPLGHGYNSPLHF
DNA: TGTGCCAGCAGTTACTCGCCCCTAGGGCATGGCTATAATTCACCCCTCCACTTT